These 22 T cell receptor beta chains were all obtained from the same sample, sequenced in a study of lymphopenia after photon versus proton radiotherapy. Sequencing was performed with immunoSEQ multiplex PCR; in TCRdb, only in-frame clones are kept and a portion is missing. Among about 22,000 clones listed, around 89% were seen once. Source: peripheral blood, taken from a patient treated with proton-based radiotherapy. The origin of the receptors is an elderly man with esophageal cancer.

This clone has a single count. The rearrangement joins TRBV13 to TRBJ1-2, with D possibly matching TRBD1 (6 bases). V dropped 5 bases and J dropped 8 bases, with 27 bases sitting between them. In germline, CDR1 is PRHDT, CDR2 FYEKMQ (reference sequence). The CDR3 covers 17 residues. The DNA of the CDR3 is TGTGCCAGCAGCATTAGCTCCTTTGGGGGGCGGGCGGAGGGCTACACCTTC. Protein sequence: CASSISSFGGRAEGYTF.

V usage is TRBV5-6 and J usage is TRBJ1-3; TRBD1 might be the D (5 bases). This CDR3 region has 14 residues. CDR1 is SGHDT, CDR2 YYEEEE, per germline. The V end was cut by 4 bases, the J end by 0 bases, with 8 bases between. CDR3 region: CASSRGLSGNTIYF. CDR3 bases: TGTGCCAGCAGCAGGGGACTCTCTGGAAACACCATATATTTT. Complete variable domain (other parts from reference TRBV5-6 and TRBJ1-3): DAGVTQSPTHLIKTRGQQVTLRCSPKSGHDTVSWYQQALGQGPQFIFQYYEEEERQRGNFPDRFSGHQFPNYSSELNVNALLLGDSALYLCASSRGLSGNTIYFGEGSWLTVV.

This chain joins TRBV23-1 and TRBJ2-6; D not certain. TRBV23-1 is recorded as an ORF, its role being uncertain. Trimming took off 0 bases at V and 3 bases at J, with 12 bases between the two ends. CDR3 length: 17 amino acids. The CDR3 region has the DNA TGCGCCAGCAGTCAATCGATGGGGTTCGGTGGGGCCAACGTCCTGACTTTC. Protein sequence: CASSQSMGFGGANVLTF.

The rearrangement links TRBV7-2 to TRBJ2-1, with D perhaps matching TRBD2 (5 bases). This CDR3 has 14 amino acids. Germline V CDR1 and CDR2: SGHTA, FQGNSA. V dropped 5 bases and J dropped 4 bases, with 12 bases sitting between them. The DNA of the CDR3 is TGTGCCAGCAGCCTCCCAACTAGTTACAATGAGCAGTTCTTC. Translating it yields CASSLPTSYNEQFF. Combining the CDR3 with reference TRBV7-2 and TRBJ2-1 gives the whole variable domain GAGVSQSPSNKVTEKGKDVELRCDPISGHTALYWYRQSLGQGLEFLIYFQGNSAPDKSGLPSDRFSAERTGGSVSTLTIQRTQQEDSAVYLCASSLPTSYNEQFFGPGTRLTVL.

The chain has TRBV19 and TRBJ2-2, with D possibly TRBD1 on 5 matching bases. The CDR3 totals 15 residues. Deletions cut 4 bases from V and 1 base from J, with 10 bases between. Germline V CDR1 and CDR2: LNHDA, SQIVND (reference sequence). The DNA for the CDR3 is TGTGCCAGTAGTAAGAATACAGGGAACACCGGGGAGCTGTTTTTT. Encoded protein: CASSKNTGNTGELFF.

V and J are TRBV27 and TRBJ1-5, with D tentatively TRBD1 (5 bases). The CDR3 contains 14 residues. The V and J ends lost 2 bases and 2 bases respectively, with 7 bases between them. The germline CDR1 and CDR2 sequences are MNHEY and SMNVEV (reference sequence). CDR3: CASSLQGRNQPQHF. The CDR3 nucleotides read TGTGCCAGCAGTTTACAGGGACGCAATCAGCCCCAGCATTTT.

This clone appeared a few times. This chain uses TRBV2 with TRBJ2-7; D is unresolved. Germline CDR1 is SNHLY and CDR2 is FYNNEI. CDR3 length: 12 residues. V lost 8 bases to trimming and J lost 3 bases, with 11 bases between them. The CDR3 loop reads CASQATVYEQYF. Here the CDR3 DNA reads TGTGCCAGCCAAGCAACAGTCTACGAGCAGTACTTC.

The genes are TRBV4-1 and TRBJ2-7; the D gene could be TRBD1 or TRBD2 (6 bases each). The CDR3 runs to 17 residues. The germline V and J ends were trimmed by 0 bases and 0 bases, with 15 bases remaining between them. Germline assignment: CDR1 MGHRA and CDR2 YSYEKL. The CDR3 here is CASSQDLGGLSSYEQYF. The DNA of the CDR3 is TGCGCCAGCAGCCAAGATTTAGGGGGGCTAAGCTCCTACGAGCAGTACTTC.

The CDR3 is CATQRGPGGDEQFF. The CDR3 DNA follows: TGTGCCACCCAAAGGGGACCCGGGGGCGATGAGCAGTTCTTC. The V gene is TRBV19, the J gene TRBJ2-1; D possibly uses TRBD1 or TRBD2 (6 bases each). In germline, CDR1 is LNHDA, CDR2 SQIVND (reference sequence). This CDR3 contains 14 residues. V shed 10 bases and J shed 8 bases, with 21 bases lying between them.

This chain joins TRBV4-1 and TRBJ2-7; the match to TRBD1 covers 7 bases. Germline lookup yields CDR1 MGHRA and CDR2 YSYEKL. J gave up 0 bases and V 3 bases, and 11 bases lay outside the gene matches. The CDR3 is 17 residues long. CDR3 loop: CASSQRVMGQSSYEQYF. DNA for the CDR3: TGCGCCAGCAGCCAGAGGGTTATGGGACAGAGCTCCTACGAGCAGTACTTC.

The chain uses TRBV19 and TRBJ2-5, with TRBD2 identical over 8 bases. The J call is in doubt because the DNA end fits TRBJ2-7 better. Germline lookup yields CDR1 LNHDA and CDR2 SQIVND (reference sequence). This CDR3 is built from 15 residues. This CDR3 is CASSLVAGLVHEQYF. The CDR3 region has the DNA TGTGCCAGTAGTCTGGTTGCGGGACTAGTACACGAGCAGTACTTC.

The genes are TRBV6-1 and TRBJ1-2, with D unresolved. Trimming removed 5 bases from V and 3 bases from J, with 7 bases in between. This CDR3 has 12 amino acids. Germline CDR1 reads MNHNS; CDR2 reads SASEGT. CDR3 residues: CASSQGHYGYTF. The CDR3 bases are TGTGCCAGCAGTCAAGGGCACTATGGCTACACCTTC.

V gene TRBV5-1 combines with J gene TRBJ2-2; 10 bases map to TRBD1. The germline CDR1 and CDR2 sequences are SGHRS and YFSETQ. Trimming took 4 bases from V and 7 from J; bases not matched to a gene: 10. The CDR3 runs to 16 residues. The CDR3 loop is CASSPWDRGRGGELFF. In nucleotides, the CDR3 is TGCGCCAGCAGCCCCTGGGACAGGGGAAGAGGCGGGGAGCTGTTTTTT.

This rearrangement joins TRBV5-6 to TRBJ2-1; 7 nucleotides align to TRBD1. With V trimmed by 1 base and J by 11 bases, 6 bases remained unmatched. Germline CDR1 SGHDT, CDR2 YYEEEE. This CDR3 is built from 13 residues. CDR3 sequence (DNA): TGTGCCAGCAGCTTGTCACAGGGGAGCAAGCAGTTCTTC. This codes for CASSLSQGSKQFF.

This chain uses TRBV7-8 with TRBJ2-4, with D tentatively TRBD2 (6 bases). V lost 4 bases and J 0 bases, leaving 16 bases between the germline ends. The CDR3 sequence is 17 residues long. In germline, CDR1 is SGHVS, CDR2 FQNEAQ. Here the CDR3 DNA reads TGTGCCAGCAGCTCCGCGGGGAAGGGGTTAGCCAAAAACATTCAGTACTTC. Protein sequence: CASSSAGKGLAKNIQYF. The variable domain in full, completed from reference TRBV7-8 and TRBJ2-4, reads GAGVSQSPRYKVAKRGQDVALRCDPISGHVSLFWYQQALGQGPEFLTYFQNEAQLDKSGLPSDRFFAERPEGSVSTLKIQRTQQEDSAVYLCASSSAGKGLAKNIQYFGAGTRLSVL.

The V call is TRBV19, the J call TRBJ2-1; TRBD1 is a possible D gene (6 bases). V lost 1 base, J lost 0 bases, and 10 bases lay in between. CDR1 LNHDA and CDR2 SQIVND come from the germline V gene (reference sequence). This CDR3 spans 16 amino acids. CDR3 amino acids: CASSIVGASSYNEQFF. As DNA, the CDR3 is TGTGCCAGTAGTATAGTGGGGGCGAGCTCCTACAATGAGCAGTTCTTC.

The V gene is TRBV19, the J gene TRBJ1-2; perhaps TRBD1 as D (5 bases). Per the germline V gene, CDR1 is LNHDA and CDR2 is SQIVND (reference sequence). V was pared by 3 bases and J by 7 bases, with 9 bases between. The CDR3 is 12 residues long. The CDR3 region has the DNA TGTGCCAGTAGTATTGGGGGGACTGGCTACACCTTC. Protein sequence: CASSIGGTGYTF.

The sample holds one count of this clone. The chain links TRBV4-3 to TRBJ1-2; D remains unclear. From germline, CDR1 is LGHNA and CDR2 YSLEER. Trimming stripped 3 bases from V and 8 bases from J, with 10 bases between. The CDR3 is 12 amino acids. CDR3 loop: CASSHSGEGYTF. DNA of the CDR3: TGCGCCAGCAGCCACTCCGGGGAGGGCTACACCTTC.

The chain recombines TRBV4-1 with TRBJ1-2; possible D gene TRBD1, 5 bases. Trimming cost V 1 base and J 3 bases, with 15 bases left between them. Germline values: CDR1 MGHRA, CDR2 YSYEKL. The CDR3 has 16 residues. This chain's CDR3 is CASSQGWGEGDYGYTF. DNA for the CDR3: TGCGCCAGCAGCCAAGGATGGGGGGAAGGGGACTATGGCTACACCTTC.

The chain carries TRBV28 and TRBJ1-5; D perhaps matches TRBD1 (6 bases). The CDR3 sequence is 14 residues long. Germline values: CDR1 MDHEN, CDR2 SYDVKM. The germline V and J ends were trimmed by 5 bases and 6 bases, with 14 bases remaining between them. CDR3 bases: TGTGCCAGCAGTGAAACAGGGTATGCTCAGCCCCAGCATTTT. Its translation is CASSETGYAQPQHF.

The genes are TRBV11-1 and TRBJ1-6; D perhaps matches TRBD1 (6 bases). Trimming stripped 4 bases from V and 7 bases from J, with 11 bases between. This CDR3 region has 14 residues. Germline lookup yields CDR1 SGHAT and CDR2 FQDESV (reference sequence). CDR3 DNA: TGTGCCAGCAGCTACGGGACAATCAATTCACCCCTCCACTTT. Translated, it gives CASSYGTINSPLHF.

The rearrangement links TRBV5-6 to TRBJ2-3, with TRBD1 identical over 10 bases. Germline V gene data show CDR1 as SGHDT and CDR2 as YYEEEE. The CDR3 has 16 residues. V dropped 0 bases and J dropped 5; count of bases not matched to a gene: 6. The CDR3 protein is CASSLERQGARDTQYF. The CDR3 nucleotides read TGTGCCAGCAGCTTGGAACGACAGGGGGCTCGAGATACGCAGTATTTT.